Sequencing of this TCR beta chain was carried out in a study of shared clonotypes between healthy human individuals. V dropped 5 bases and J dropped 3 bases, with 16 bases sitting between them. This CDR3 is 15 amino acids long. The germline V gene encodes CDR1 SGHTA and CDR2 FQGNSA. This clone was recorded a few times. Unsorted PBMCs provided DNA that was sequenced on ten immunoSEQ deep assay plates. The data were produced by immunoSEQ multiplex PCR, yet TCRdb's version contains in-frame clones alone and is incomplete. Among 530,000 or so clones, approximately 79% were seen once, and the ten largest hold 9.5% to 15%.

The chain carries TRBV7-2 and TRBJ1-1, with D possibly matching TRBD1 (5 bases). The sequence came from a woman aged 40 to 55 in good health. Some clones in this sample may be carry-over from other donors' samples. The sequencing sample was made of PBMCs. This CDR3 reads CASSQTTWGYTEAFF. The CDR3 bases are TGTGCCAGCAGCCAAACGACCTGGGGGTACACTGAAGCTTTCTTT. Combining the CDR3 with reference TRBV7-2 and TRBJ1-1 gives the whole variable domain GAGVSQSPSNKVTEKGKDVELRCDPISGHTALYWYRQSLGQGLEFLIYFQGNSAPDKSGLPSDRFSAERTGGSVSTLTIQRTQQEDSAVYLCASSQTTWGYTEAFFGQGTRLTVV.